This T cell receptor beta chain was obtained from a study of T cells in Graves' hyperthyroidism and ophthalmopathy (dated by TCRdb to between 2018 and 2021). Study-level background: Peripheral blood samples were taken at the time of initial diagnosis, prior to any treatment. TCR V-J signatures able to tell the groups apart were searched for in a discovery cohort of 95 or so patients, of whom more than 40 had Graves' ophthalmopathy and about 55 had stable Graves' hyperthyroidism. Prospective prediction of ophthalmopathy was tested in an independent validation cohort of approximately 19 hyperthyroidism patients and 15 to 17 patients who later progressed to ophthalmopathy. The 100 or so discovery patients were randomly divided into training and test sets at a 7:3 ratio. Thyroid tissue and blood T-cell repertoires from over 5 Graves' hyperthyroidism patients were also compared in the study. After sampling, hyperthyroidism patients received methimazole starting at 30 mg daily, and ophthalmopathy patients received high-dose intravenous methylprednisolone. The paper reports TCR Vbeta CDR3 sequencing of approximately 140 peripheral blood samples: around 45 ophthalmopathy, about 75 hyperthyroidism and 17 progressor patients. Findings and caveats that apply to the study as a whole: Most expanded thyroid clonotypes (frequency above 0.001) were also detected in blood, suggesting blood repertoires may reflect thyroid immune responses. No statistical method was used to set the sample size in advance, and investigators knew the group allocation. A model built on a 13 V-J signature distinguished ophthalmopathy from stable hyperthyroidism, reaching 85% to 90% sensitivity and under 84% specificity in cross-validation and 80%/75% in testing. During validation, the model predicted progression to ophthalmopathy a median of around 7 months ahead of onset, with roughly 65% sensitivity and 72.22% specificity.

In its sample, this clonotype was seen many times. Its antigen target is currently unknown. No much larger clone is present one base from it, and per-base qualities are unavailable. In the ophthalmopathy patients, disease was moderately to severely active, with a Clinical Activity Score of 3 or more, a NOSPECS grade of 4 or more, and a duration of less than 3 months. Any patient with an uncontrolled infection, another autoimmune disease, pregnancy or lactation was excluded. Diagnoses relied on clinical symptoms, serum thyroxine and TRAb, thyroid ultrasound and orbital computed tomography. PBMCs were isolated from approximately 10 ml of fresh peripheral blood by Ficoll-Paque density gradient centrifugation. Total RNA was extracted with Trizol reagent, and quality was checked on an Agilent 2100 Bioanalyzer. The TCR beta CDR3 regions were amplified from RNA transcripts. A first-round RT-PCR of the TCR CDR3 used the HTBI primer set with the Qiagen OneStep RT-PCR kit. Libraries were constructed in a second round of multiplex PCR, after which size selection and purification were performed. The libraries were sequenced on an Illumina HiSeq2000 using paired-end 100 bp reads. Per the source publication's procedure: SOAPnuke was used to process the raw data, throwing out any read that contained adapters or uncalled bases, had a mean Phred below 15, or lacked an exact constant-primer or identifier match. COPE v1.2.5 was used to merge the high-quality paired reads, and each unique nucleotide sequence was defined as a clonotype. MiTCR v1.1 was used to align the clonotypes against IMGT TRBV, TRBD and TRBJ reference segments. Analysis was restricted to V-J combinations with a frequency above 0.0001, which covered approximately 99% of repertoires. A TCS score was defined as the ratio between F50 (clonal expansion) and ExV (chaos), using BLOSUM62-based TCRdist between CDR3 peptides within each V-J. Welch's t-statistics and random forest reduced around 550 V-J features to roughly 13, which were used in a naive Bayes classifier (R e1071). The similarity between thyroid and blood repertoires was quantified using the Morisita-Horn index. TCRdb reran the public reads through fastp at Q25 and MiXCR, keeping productive beta chains. Here each entry gathers all rows of one CDR3 protein and keeps the most common genes and DNA. The V and J calls were not made by the authors but by TCRdb's processing. The sample table holds hundreds of thousands of distinct CDR3 sequences, of which roughly 14% were seen once. 3.5% to 4.5% of the sample is held by the ten biggest clonotypes.

According to the germline V gene (reference sequence), CDR1 reads MNHEY and CDR2 reads SMNVEV. V is pared back by 4 bases and J by 10 bases, with 14 bases lying between the germline termini. Including cysteine and phenylalanine, the CDR3 has 12 amino acids. The kept DNA is CDR3 alone, 36 bases in frame from the first base. This clonotype originated in a woman between 35 and 50 years old with Graves' ophthalmopathy. Recombination linked TRBV27 to TRBJ2-7, with TRBD1 as a weak D call on 6 bases. Sequenced sample: blood. The nucleotide sequence reads as follows: TGTGCCAGCAGTTCTCCAAGGGGGAACCAGTACTTC. It encodes CASSSPRGNQYF.